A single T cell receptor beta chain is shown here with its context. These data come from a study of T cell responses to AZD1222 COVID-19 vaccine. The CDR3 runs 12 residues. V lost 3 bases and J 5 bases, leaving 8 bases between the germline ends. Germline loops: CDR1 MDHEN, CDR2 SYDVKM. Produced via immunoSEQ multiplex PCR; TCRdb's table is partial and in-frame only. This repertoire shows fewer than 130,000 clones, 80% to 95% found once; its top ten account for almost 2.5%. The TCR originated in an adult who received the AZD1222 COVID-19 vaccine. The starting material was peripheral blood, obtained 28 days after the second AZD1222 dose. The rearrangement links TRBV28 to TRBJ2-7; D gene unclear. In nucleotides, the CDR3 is TGTGCCAGCAGTTTCTGGAGAAACGAGCAGTACTTC. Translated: CASSFWRNEQYF.